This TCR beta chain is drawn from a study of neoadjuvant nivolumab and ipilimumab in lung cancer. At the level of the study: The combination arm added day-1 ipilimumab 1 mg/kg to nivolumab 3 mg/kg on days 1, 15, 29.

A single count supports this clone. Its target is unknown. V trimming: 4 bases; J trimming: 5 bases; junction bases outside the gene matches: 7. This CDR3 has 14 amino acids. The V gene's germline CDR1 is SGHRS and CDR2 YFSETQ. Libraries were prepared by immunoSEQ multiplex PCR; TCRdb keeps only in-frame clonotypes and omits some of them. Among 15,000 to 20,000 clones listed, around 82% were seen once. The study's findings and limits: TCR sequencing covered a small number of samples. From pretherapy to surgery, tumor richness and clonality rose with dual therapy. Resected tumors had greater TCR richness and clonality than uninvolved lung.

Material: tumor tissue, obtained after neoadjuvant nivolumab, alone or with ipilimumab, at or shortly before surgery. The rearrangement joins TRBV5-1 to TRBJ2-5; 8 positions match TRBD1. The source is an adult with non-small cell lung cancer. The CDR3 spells CASSPAGGRETQYF. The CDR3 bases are TGCGCCAGCAGCCCAGCAGGGGGCCGGGAGACCCAGTACTTC.